This T cell receptor (beta chain) was profiled in a study of T cells after yellow fever vaccination. For the study at large: Some fractions had low cell numbers, and these were prepared with SMART-Seq v4 Ultra Low Input. Study findings and constraints: Among primary-vaccination clones, most reappeared after the booster, at approximately 96% for CD4 and around 90% for CD8.

As for this clonotype: Its antigen remains unidentified.

TCR cDNA was made by 5'RACE template switching, adding a universal primer site and UMIs. TCRdb recomputed calls from the 5' RACE reads with MiXCR, one row per CDR3 protein. The sample records under 200,000 distinct CDR3 sequences, roughly 11% being singletons. This TCR came from a man between 18 and 35 years old who received the YFV17D yellow fever vaccine. The sequencing used CD8+ T cells sorted from PBMCs, collected 15 days after the yellow fever booster vaccination.

CDR3 loop: CASTWALNQPQHF. DNA for the CDR3: TGTGCCAGCACCTGGGCACTTAATCAGCCCCAGCATTTT. The gene calls are TRBV6-2 or TRBV6-3 and TRBJ1-5, with D unresolved. Looked up from germline, CDR1 is MNHEY and CDR2 is SVGEGT. V lost 7 bases to trimming and J lost 4 bases, with 11 bases between them. The length of the CDR3 is 13 residues.